This T cell receptor beta chain was recorded in a study of cytomegalovirus exposure and HLA in healthy donors. The CDR3 loop spans 13 amino acids. Germline CDR1 SGHAT, CDR2 FQNNGV. Between the trimmed V and J ends, which lost 7 bases and 0 bases, there was a span of 10 bases. Study results and caveats: Researchers reported that a few CMV-associated chains were confirmed in vitro as CMV antigen-specific. Near-uniform donor sequencing depth was presumed by presence/absence analyses. Earlier analysis looked at TCR beta V segments, and most were productive about 87% or about 30% of the time.

As for this clone: The target antigen is unknown.

The PCR contained 60 Vbeta and 13 Jbeta primers. Profiling relied on immunoSEQ multiplex PCR, and the TCRdb table lists in-frame clones only, not all of them. This table holds some 80,000 clones, under 80% found once. While unrecorded immune exposures were likely, the donors were nominally healthy when sampled. The source is a man aged 35-49 years in good health and CMV-seronegative. Specimen: PBMCs. The chain is built from TRBV11-2 and TRBJ2-7; D unresolved. CDR3 sequence (DNA): TGTGCCAGCACCCCTCTGAGCTCCTACGAGCAGTACTTC. Translated: CASTPLSSYEQYF.